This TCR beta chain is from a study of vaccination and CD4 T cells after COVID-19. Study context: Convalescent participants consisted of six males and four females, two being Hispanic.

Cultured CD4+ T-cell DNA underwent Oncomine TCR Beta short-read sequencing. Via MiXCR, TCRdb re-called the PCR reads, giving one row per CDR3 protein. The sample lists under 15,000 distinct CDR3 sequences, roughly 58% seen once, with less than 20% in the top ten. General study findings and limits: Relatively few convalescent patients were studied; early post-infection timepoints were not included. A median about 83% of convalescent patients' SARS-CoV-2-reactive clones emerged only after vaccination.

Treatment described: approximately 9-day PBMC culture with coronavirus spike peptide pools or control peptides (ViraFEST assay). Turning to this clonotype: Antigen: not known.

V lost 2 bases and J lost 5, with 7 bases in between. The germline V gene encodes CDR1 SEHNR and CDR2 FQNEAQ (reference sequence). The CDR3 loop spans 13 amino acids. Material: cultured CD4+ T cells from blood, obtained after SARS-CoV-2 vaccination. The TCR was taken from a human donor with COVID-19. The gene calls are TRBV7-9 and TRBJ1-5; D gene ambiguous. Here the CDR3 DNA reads TGTGCCAGCAGCTTATATATGGATCAGCCCCAGCATTTT. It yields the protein CASSLYMDQPQHF.